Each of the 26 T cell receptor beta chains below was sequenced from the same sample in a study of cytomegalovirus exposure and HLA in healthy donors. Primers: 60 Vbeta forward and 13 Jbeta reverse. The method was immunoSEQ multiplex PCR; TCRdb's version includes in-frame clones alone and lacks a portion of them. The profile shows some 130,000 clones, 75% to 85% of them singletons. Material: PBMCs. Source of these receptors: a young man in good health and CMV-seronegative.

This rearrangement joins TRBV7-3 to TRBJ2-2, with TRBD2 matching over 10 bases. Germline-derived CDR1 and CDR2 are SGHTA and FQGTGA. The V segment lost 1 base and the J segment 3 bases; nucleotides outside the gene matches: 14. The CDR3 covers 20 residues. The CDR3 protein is CASSLMPGQPLAGDTGELFF. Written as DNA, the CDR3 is TGTGCCAGCAGCTTAATGCCCGGACAGCCGCTAGCGGGAGACACCGGGGAGCTGTTTTTT.

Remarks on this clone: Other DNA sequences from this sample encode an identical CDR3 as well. The CDR3 bases are TGTGCCAGCAGTTTGGGAGGGGGCACTGAAGCTTTCTTT. Translation: CASSLGGGTEAFF. The chain carries TRBV27 and TRBJ1-1; tentative D call: TRBD1 (6 bases). The CDR3 is made up of 13 amino acids. CDR1 is MNHEY, CDR2 SMNVEV, per germline (reference sequence). V dropped 3 bases and J dropped 4 bases, with 9 bases sitting between them.

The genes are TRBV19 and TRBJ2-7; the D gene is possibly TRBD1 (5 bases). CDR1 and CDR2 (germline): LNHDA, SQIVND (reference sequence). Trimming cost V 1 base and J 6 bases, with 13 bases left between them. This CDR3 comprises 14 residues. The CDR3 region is CASSIGPGIGEQYF. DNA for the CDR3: TGTGCCAGTAGTATAGGACCAGGGATCGGCGAGCAGTACTTC.

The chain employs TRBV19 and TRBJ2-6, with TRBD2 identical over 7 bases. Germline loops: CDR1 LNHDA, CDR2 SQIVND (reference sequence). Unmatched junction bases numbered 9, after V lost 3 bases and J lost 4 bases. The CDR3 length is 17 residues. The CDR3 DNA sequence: TGTGCCAGTAGTATTGGGCCCGGGAGGACCGGGGCCAACGTCCTGACTTTC. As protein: CASSIGPGRTGANVLTF.

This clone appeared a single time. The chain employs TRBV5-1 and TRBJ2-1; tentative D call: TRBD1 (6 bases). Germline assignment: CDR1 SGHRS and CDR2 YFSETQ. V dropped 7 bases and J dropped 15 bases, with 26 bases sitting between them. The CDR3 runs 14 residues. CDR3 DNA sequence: TGCGCCAGCGCACCCCAATCAAGCAGGGGTTATAGGTTCTTC. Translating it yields CASAPQSSRGYRFF.

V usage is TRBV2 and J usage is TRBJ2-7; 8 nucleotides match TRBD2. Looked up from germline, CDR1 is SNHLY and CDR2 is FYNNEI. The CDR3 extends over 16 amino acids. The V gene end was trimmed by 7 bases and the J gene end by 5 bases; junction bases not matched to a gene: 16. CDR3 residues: CASTLIKAAGGDEQYF. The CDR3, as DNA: TGTGCCAGCACCCTGATTAAGGCCGCCGGGGGGGACGAGCAGTACTTC.

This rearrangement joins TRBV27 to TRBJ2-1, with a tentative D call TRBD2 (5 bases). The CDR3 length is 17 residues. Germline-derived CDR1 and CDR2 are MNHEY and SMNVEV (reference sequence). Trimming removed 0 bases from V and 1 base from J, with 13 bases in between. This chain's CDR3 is CASSLSAAEGSYNEQFF. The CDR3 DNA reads TGTGCCAGCAGTTTATCCGCCGCAGAGGGATCCTACAATGAGCAGTTCTTC.

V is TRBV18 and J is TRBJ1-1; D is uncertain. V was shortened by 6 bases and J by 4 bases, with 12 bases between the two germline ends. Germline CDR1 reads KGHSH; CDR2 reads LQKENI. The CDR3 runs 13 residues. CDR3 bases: TGTGCCAGCTCGTCGAGCGGTCCCACTGAAGCTTTCTTT. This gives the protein CASSSSGPTEAFF.

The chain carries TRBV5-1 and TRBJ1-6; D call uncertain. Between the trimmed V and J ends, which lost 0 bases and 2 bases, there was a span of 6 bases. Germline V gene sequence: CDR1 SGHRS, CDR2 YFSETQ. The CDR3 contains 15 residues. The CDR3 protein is CASSLEPPYNSPLHF. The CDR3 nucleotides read TGCGCCAGCAGCTTGGAGCCCCCCTATAATTCACCCCTCCACTTT. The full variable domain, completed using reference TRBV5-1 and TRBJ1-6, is KAGVTQTPRYLIKTRGQQVTLSCSPISGHRSVSWYQQTPGQGLQFLFEYFSETQRNKGNFPGRFSGRQFSNSRSEMNVSTLELGDSALYLCASSLEPPYNSPLHFGNGTRLTVT.

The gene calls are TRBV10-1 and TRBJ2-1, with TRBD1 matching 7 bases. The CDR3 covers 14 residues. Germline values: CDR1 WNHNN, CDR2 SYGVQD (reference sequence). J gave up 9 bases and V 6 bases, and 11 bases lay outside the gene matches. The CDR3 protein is CASSKNTGVGEQFF. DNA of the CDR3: TGCGCCAGCAGCAAAAATACAGGGGTGGGTGAGCAGTTCTTC.

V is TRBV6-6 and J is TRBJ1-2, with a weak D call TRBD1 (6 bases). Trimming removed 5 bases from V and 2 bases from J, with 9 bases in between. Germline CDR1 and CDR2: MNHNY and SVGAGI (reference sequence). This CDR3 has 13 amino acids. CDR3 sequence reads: CASSPTGNYGYTF. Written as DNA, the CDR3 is TGTGCCAGCAGTCCGACAGGAAACTATGGCTACACCTTC.

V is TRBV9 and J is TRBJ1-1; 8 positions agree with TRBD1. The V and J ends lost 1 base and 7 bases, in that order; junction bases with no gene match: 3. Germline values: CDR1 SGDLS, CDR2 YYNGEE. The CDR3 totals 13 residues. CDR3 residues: CASSVQGAGEAFF. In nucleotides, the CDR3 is TGTGCCAGCAGCGTACAGGGGGCGGGTGAAGCTTTCTTT.

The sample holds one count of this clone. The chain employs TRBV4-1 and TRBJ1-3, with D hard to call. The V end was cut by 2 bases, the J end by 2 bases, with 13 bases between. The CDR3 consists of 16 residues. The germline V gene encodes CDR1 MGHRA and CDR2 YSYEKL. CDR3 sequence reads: CASSQSNRGPGNTIYF. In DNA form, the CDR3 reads TGCGCCAGCAGCCAATCTAACCGCGGGCCTGGAAACACCATATATTTT.

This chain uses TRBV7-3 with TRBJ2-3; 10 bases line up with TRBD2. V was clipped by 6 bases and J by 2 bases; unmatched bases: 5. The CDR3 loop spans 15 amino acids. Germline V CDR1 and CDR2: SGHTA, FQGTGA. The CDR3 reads CASRLAGAFTDTQYF. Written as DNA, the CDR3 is TGTGCCAGCAGGCTAGCGGGAGCGTTCACAGATACGCAGTATTTT.

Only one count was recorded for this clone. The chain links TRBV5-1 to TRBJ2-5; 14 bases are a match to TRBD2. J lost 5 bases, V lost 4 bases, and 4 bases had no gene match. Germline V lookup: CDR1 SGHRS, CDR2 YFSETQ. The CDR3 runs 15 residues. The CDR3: CASSTGLAGGETQYF. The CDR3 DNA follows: TGCGCCAGCAGCACCGGACTAGCGGGAGGCGAGACCCAGTACTTC.

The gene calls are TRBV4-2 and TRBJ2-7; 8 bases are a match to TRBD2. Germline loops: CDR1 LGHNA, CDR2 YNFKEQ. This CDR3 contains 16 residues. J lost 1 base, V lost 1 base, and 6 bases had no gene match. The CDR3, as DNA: TGTGCCAGCAGCCAAGGACTAGCGTTGACGTCCTACGAGCAGTACTTC. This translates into CASSQGLALTSYEQYF.

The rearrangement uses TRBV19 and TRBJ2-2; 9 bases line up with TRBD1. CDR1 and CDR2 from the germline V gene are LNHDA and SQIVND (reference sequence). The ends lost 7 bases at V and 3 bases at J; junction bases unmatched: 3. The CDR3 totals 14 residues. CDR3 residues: CASTGQGYTGELFF. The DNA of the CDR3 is TGTGCCAGTACCGGACAGGGGTACACCGGGGAGCTGTTTTTT.

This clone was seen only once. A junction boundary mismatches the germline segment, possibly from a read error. The CDR3 reads CTSSMPGRSSAQYF. The CDR3 nucleotides are TGTACCAGTAGTATGCCCGGGAGGAGTTCGGCGCAGTATTTT. The chain couples TRBV19 to TRBJ2-3, with 7 positions matching TRBD2. Germline-derived CDR1 and CDR2 are LNHDA and SQIVND (reference sequence). CDR3 length equals 14 residues.

CDR3 amino acids: CASSLTPDYGYTF. CDR3 nucleotide sequence: TGCGCCAGCAGCTTAACACCTGACTATGGCTACACCTTC. The rearrangement uses TRBV5-1 and TRBJ1-2, with D uncertain. The V end lost 2 bases, the J end lost 3 bases, and 8 bases lay between the germline ends. The CDR3 runs 13 residues. Germline V gives CDR1 SGHRS, CDR2 YFSETQ.

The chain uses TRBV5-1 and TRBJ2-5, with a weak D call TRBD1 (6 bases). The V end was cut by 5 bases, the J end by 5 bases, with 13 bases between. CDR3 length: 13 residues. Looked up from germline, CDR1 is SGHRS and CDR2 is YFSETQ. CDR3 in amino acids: CASRQGPEETQYF. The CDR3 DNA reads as TGCGCCAGCAGGCAGGGGCCGGAGGAGACCCAGTACTTC.

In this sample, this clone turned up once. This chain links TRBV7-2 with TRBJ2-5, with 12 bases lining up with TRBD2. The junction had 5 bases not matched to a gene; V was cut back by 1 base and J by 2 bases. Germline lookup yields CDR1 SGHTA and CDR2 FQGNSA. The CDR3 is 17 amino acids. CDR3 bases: TGTGCCAGCAGCTTAGGTTTTCTAGCGGGAGGGCAAGAGACCCAGTACTTC. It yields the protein CASSLGFLAGGQETQYF.

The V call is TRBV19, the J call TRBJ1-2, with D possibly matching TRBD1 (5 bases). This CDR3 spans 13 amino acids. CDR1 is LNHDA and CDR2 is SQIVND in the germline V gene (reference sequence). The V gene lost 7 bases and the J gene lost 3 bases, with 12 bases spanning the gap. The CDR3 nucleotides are TGTGCCAGTACCGCCCTGGGGCACTATGGCTACACCTTC. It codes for CASTALGHYGYTF.

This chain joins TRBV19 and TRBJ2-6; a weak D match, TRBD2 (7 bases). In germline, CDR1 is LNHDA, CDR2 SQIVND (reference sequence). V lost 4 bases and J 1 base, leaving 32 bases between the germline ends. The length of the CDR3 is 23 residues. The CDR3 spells CASSTSSTKGEGLSMSGANVLTF. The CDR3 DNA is TGTGCCAGTAGTACGAGCTCGACAAAGGGGGAGGGACTCTCTATGTCTGGGGCCAACGTCCTGACTTTC.

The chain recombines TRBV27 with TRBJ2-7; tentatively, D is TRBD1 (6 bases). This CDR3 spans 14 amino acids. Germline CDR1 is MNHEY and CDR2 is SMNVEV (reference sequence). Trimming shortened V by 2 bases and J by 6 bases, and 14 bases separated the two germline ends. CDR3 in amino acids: CASSLTGLGSEQYF. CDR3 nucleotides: TGTGCCAGCAGTTTAACAGGGTTGGGAAGCGAGCAGTACTTC.

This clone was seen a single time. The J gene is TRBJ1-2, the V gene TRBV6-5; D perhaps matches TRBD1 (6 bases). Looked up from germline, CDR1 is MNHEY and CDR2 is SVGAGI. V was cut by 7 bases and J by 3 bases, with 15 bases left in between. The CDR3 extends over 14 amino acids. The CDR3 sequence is CASTLYNRDYGYTF. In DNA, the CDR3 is TGTGCCAGCACCCTCTATAACAGGGACTATGGCTACACCTTC.

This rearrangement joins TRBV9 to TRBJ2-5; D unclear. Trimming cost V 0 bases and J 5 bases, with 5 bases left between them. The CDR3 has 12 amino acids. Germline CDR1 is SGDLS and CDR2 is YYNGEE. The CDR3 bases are TGTGCCAGCAGCGTAGATGAGGAGACCCAGTACTTC. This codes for CASSVDEETQYF. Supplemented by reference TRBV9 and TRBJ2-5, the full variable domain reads DSGVTQTPKHLITATGQRVTLRCSPRSGDLSVYWYQQSLDQGLQFLIQYYNGEERAKGNILERFSAQQFPDLHSELNLSSLELGDSALYFCASSVDEETQYFGPGTRLLVL.